This T cell receptor (beta chain) was observed in a study of T cells in Graves' hyperthyroidism and ophthalmopathy. Study context: The blood sample was taken at first diagnosis, before treatment began.

This CDR3 contains 18 residues. The trim removed 3 bases at V and 6 bases at J, leaving 16 bases unmatched. Germline CDR1 MDHEN, CDR2 SYDVKM. Study conclusions and caveats: Most thyroid clonotypes with frequency above 0.001 were detected in blood.

In its sample, this clonotype was seen a few times. The antigen remains undetermined. Absence of ophthalmopathy progression within 18 months defined stable Graves' hyperthyroidism. TCR beta CDR3 region amplification was performed from RNA transcripts. HTBI primers were the set used in a first-round RT-PCR of the TCR CDR3. From the multiplex PCR reads, TCRdb called clonotypes with MiXCR, one entry per CDR3 protein. The data contain 300,000 to 400,000 distinct CDR3 sequences, approximately 13% of them singletons. The sequence came from a young woman with Graves' hyperthyroidism. The chain combines TRBV28 with TRBJ1-5; TRBD1 aligns across 8 bases. Source material: blood. The CDR3 nucleotides read TGTGCCAGCAGTTTGTGGGTGTGGCAGGGGGCTTTTAGTCAGCCCCAGCATTTT. Protein sequence: CASSLWVWQGAFSQPQHF.